These 32 T cell receptor beta chains came from one sample sequenced in a study of T cells in Graves' hyperthyroidism and ophthalmopathy. Amplified regions were TCR beta CDR3 sequences from RNA transcripts. A set of HTBI primers served as the primers for a first-round RT-PCR of the TCR CDR3. TCRdb re-called the multiplex PCR reads through MiXCR, storing one row per CDR3 protein. The table has about 560,000 distinct CDR3 sequences, approximately 16% seen once. Material: blood. These receptors were collected from a young woman with Graves' hyperthyroidism.

CDR3 coding DNA: TGCAGTGCCCAACGGACGGGGGCCCCCTACGAGCAGTACTTC. It translates to CSAQRTGAPYEQYF. The chain combines TRBV20-1 with TRBJ2-7; D might be TRBD1 or TRBD2, each matching 6 bases. The CDR3 has 14 residues. The germline V gene has CDR1 DFQATT and CDR2 SNEGSKA (reference sequence). With 6 bases removed from V and 2 bases from J, the gap between germline ends came to 17 bases.

The chain couples TRBV30 to TRBJ2-1; the match to TRBD2 covers 8 bases. After removal of 2 bases from V and 8 bases from J, the junction contained 11 bases not matched to a gene. The CDR3 loop spans 15 amino acids. Germline values: CDR1 GTSNPN, CDR2 SVGIG (reference sequence). This CDR3 is CAWSTWREVGYEQFF. The CDR3 DNA reads TGTGCCTGGAGTACGTGGCGGGAGGTAGGGTATGAGCAGTTCTTC.

This clonotype was seen a handful of times. This sequence joins TRBV30 and TRBJ1-1, with TRBD1 identical over 8 bases. The germline V gene has CDR1 GTSNPN and CDR2 SVGIG (reference sequence). Trimming took 2 bases from V and 0 from J; bases not matched to a gene: 17. The CDR3 contains 19 residues. The CDR3 loop is CAWSLIRTGRYGLNTEAFF. As DNA, the CDR3 is TGTGCCTGGAGTCTTATTCGGACAGGGAGGTATGGATTGAACACTGAAGCTTTCTTT.

The rearrangement uses TRBV24-1 and TRBJ2-5; 9 bases agree with TRBD1. The V segment lost 9 bases and the J segment 5 bases; nucleotides outside the gene matches: 9. Germline V gives CDR1 KGHDR, CDR2 SFDVKD. The CDR3 consists of 14 residues. The CDR3 nucleotides read TGTGCCACCGAGGACAGGGGAAAGGGTGAGACCCAGTACTTC. Residues: CATEDRGKGETQYF.

This clonotype showed up many times. V gene TRBV12-3 or TRBV12-4 combines with J gene TRBJ1-2, with 7 bases matching TRBD1. V was pared by 5 bases and J by 2 bases, with 5 bases of the junction left unmatched. This CDR3 is 14 amino acids long. The CDR3 here is CASSRTGPNYGYTF. The CDR3 nucleotides are TGTGCCAGCAGTCGGACAGGACCAAACTATGGCTACACCTTC.

This clonotype was detected a few times. V usage is TRBV20-1 and J usage is TRBJ1-6, with D uncertain. The CDR3 is 12 residues long. Deletions cut 4 bases from V and 6 bases from J, with 7 bases between. Germline CDR1 reads DFQATT; CDR2 reads SNEGSKA (reference sequence). CDR3 amino acids: CSATRPNSPLHF. The CDR3 region has the DNA TGCAGTGCTACCCGTCCTAATTCACCCCTCCACTTT.

This clonotype has a count of ten or more. V usage is TRBV6-1 and J usage is TRBJ2-1; 13 bases are a match to TRBD2. The CDR3 spans 14 residues. V was pared by 5 bases and J by 6 bases, with 1 base of the junction left unmatched. Germline V gene lookup returns CDR1 MNHNS and CDR2 SASEGT. The CDR3 reads CASSRLAGGNEQFF. CDR3 nucleotide sequence: TGTGCCAGCAGTAGACTAGCGGGAGGCAATGAGCAGTTCTTC.

A word on this clonotype: This may arise from a read error, as a much more abundant clone is one base away. The rearrangement joins TRBV6-1 to TRBJ2-7, with D unresolved. Germline V lookup: CDR1 MNHNS, CDR2 SASEGT. The CDR3 loop spans 15 amino acids. As DNA, the CDR3 is TGTGCCAGCAAGAAACAGAGAACGGTCTCCTACGGGCAGTACTTC. Translating it yields CASKKQRTVSYGQYF.

Many counts were recorded for this clonotype. The chain recombines TRBV3-1 with TRBJ2-2; the D is unclear. The CDR3 extends over 12 amino acids. V was clipped by 7 bases and J by 5 bases, with 8 bases between them. Germline CDR1 and CDR2: LGHDT and YNNKEL (reference sequence). CDR3 loop: CASTQTTGELFF. The CDR3 DNA reads as TGTGCCAGCACCCAGACTACCGGGGAGCTGTTTTTT.

Notes on this clonotype: One base away lies a much larger clone, so this may be a sequencing read error. The CDR3 DNA is TGTGCCAGCAGCTTAGGGGCCGAGACTCCTATCTCCTACAATGAGCAGTTCTTC. Its protein product is CASSLGAETPISYNEQFF. V and J are TRBV7-2 and TRBJ2-1; D gene unclear. V was trimmed by 1 base and J by 0 bases, leaving 16 bases between them. The CDR3 is 18 amino acids. Germline CDR1 reads SGHTA; CDR2 reads FQGNSA.

In this sample, this clonotype turned up many times. This chain connects TRBV3-1 to TRBJ2-5, with a possible D match to TRBD2 (5 bases). Germline values: CDR1 LGHDT, CDR2 YNNKEL (reference sequence). V shed 1 base and J shed 4 bases, with 19 bases lying between them. The CDR3 is 17 amino acids. This CDR3 reads CASSQAGTRSRRETQYF. The CDR3 bases are TGTGCCAGCAGCCAAGCGGGAACACGTTCCAGAAGAGAGACCCAGTACTTC.

Many counts were recorded for this clonotype. J is TRBJ2-3 and V is TRBV29-1; no clear D. Germline assignment: CDR1 SQVTM and CDR2 ANQGSEA. The length of the CDR3 is 13 residues. The V gene lost 4 bases and the J gene lost 0 bases, with 8 bases spanning the gap. CDR3 DNA sequence: TGCAGCGTTGGGACGATGAGCACAGATACGCAGTATTTT. Protein product: CSVGTMSTDTQYF.

This clonotype has a count of ten or more. The chain couples TRBV19 to TRBJ1-1, with unresolved D. The CDR3 has 15 amino acids. Germline loops: CDR1 LNHDA, CDR2 SQIVND (reference sequence). Trimming pared 6 bases from V and 1 base from J, leaving 15 bases between. The CDR3 nucleotides read TGTGCCAGTAGCATGTGGCTGACCTCGAACACTGAAGCTTTCTTT. This gives the protein CASSMWLTSNTEAFF.

This rearrangement joins TRBV12-3 or TRBV12-4 to TRBJ1-4; TRBD1 agrees at 7 bases. V lost 5 bases to trimming and J lost 5 bases; unmatched junction nucleotides: 5. This CDR3 has 14 residues. The CDR3 protein is CASSPGQKNEKLFF. The CDR3 bases are TGTGCCAGCAGTCCGGGACAGAAGAATGAAAAACTGTTTTTT.

This clonotype was detected a few times. V and J are TRBV19 and TRBJ1-3; TRBD1 might be the D (6 bases). This CDR3 contains 16 residues. Germline CDR1 reads LNHDA; CDR2 reads SQIVND (reference sequence). V lost 7 bases and J lost 0, with 16 bases in between. CDR3 amino acids: CASTRQGRSSGNTIYF. CDR3 DNA sequence: TGTGCCAGTACCCGCCAGGGGCGAAGCTCTGGAAACACCATATATTTT. The variable domain in full, completed from reference TRBV19 and TRBJ1-3, reads DGGITQSPKYLFRKEGQNVTLSCEQNLNHDAMYWYRQDPGQGLRLIYYSQIVNDFQKGDIAEGYSVSREKKESFPLTVTSAQKNPTAFYLCASTRQGRSSGNTIYFGEGSWLTVV.

This clonotype was counted ten times or more. The genes are TRBV20-1 and TRBJ2-7, with 8 bases identical to TRBD2. Germline V CDR1 and CDR2: DFQATT, SNEGSKA (reference sequence). Losses at the gene ends were 4 bases for V and 3 bases for J; bases not matched to a gene: 5. This CDR3 comprises 13 residues. The CDR3 sequence is CSANRGGNYEQYF. The CDR3 DNA is TGCAGTGCTAATCGCGGGGGGAACTACGAGCAGTACTTC.

There are many counts of this clonotype. The chain uses TRBV12-5 and TRBJ2-3; 8 bases are a match to TRBD2. Germline V gives CDR1 LGHNT, CDR2 FRNRAP. The CDR3 covers 15 residues. The V segment lost 9 bases and the J segment 6 bases; nucleotides outside the gene matches: 14. CDR3 DNA sequence: TGTGCTAGCTCTCGAGCGGGGGAGGGTGCGGATACGCAGTATTTT. It specifies CASSRAGEGADTQYF.

This clonotype was seen at least ten times. The chain combines TRBV30 with TRBJ2-1, with D unresolved. With 0 bases removed from V and 5 bases from J, the gap between germline ends came to 8 bases. The germline gives CDR1 GTSNPN, CDR2 SVGIG (reference sequence). The CDR3 totals 13 residues. The CDR3 loop is CAWSVRRDNEQFF. The CDR3 DNA reads as TGTGCCTGGAGTGTAAGAAGGGACAATGAGCAGTTCTTC.

The chain combines TRBV11-2 with TRBJ2-2, with D uncertain. Trimming pared 1 base from V and 6 bases from J, leaving 9 bases between. The germline V gene encodes CDR1 SGHAT and CDR2 FQNNGV. This CDR3 comprises 14 residues. The CDR3 DNA follows: TGTGCCAGCAGCTTAGTAACGAGAGCCGGGGAGCTGTTTTTT. Its translation is CASSLVTRAGELFF.

Many counts were recorded for this clonotype. This chain connects TRBV18 to TRBJ2-3, with D possibly being TRBD2 (6 bases). Trimming shortened V by 2 bases and J by 6 bases, and 15 bases separated the two germline ends. The CDR3 consists of 15 residues. From germline, CDR1 is KGHSH and CDR2 LQKENI. The CDR3 nucleotides are TGTGCCAGCTCACCAGTCGGGGGTCTCGGGGATACGCAGTATTTT. It yields the protein CASSPVGGLGDTQYF.

Comments on this clonotype: Sequence at one end of the junction differs from germline and may be a read error. The chain couples TRBV5-1 to TRBJ2-2; a possible D gene is TRBD2 (5 bases). The germline V gene encodes CDR1 SGHRS and CDR2 YFSETQ. This CDR3 region has 15 residues. CDR3 sequence (DNA): TGCGCCTGCAGAACACTAGTTGCGAACACCGGGGAGCTGTTTTTT. This encodes CACRTLVANTGELFF.

This clonotype showed up many times. For the CDR3, the DNA is TGCAGTGCTATCGAGGGACTAGCGGGAGTAAATGAGCAGTTCTTC. Protein: CSAIEGLAGVNEQFF. V gene TRBV20-1 combines with J gene TRBJ2-1, with 14 bases that match TRBD2. This CDR3 spans 15 amino acids. Losses at the gene ends were 4 bases for V and 7 bases for J; bases not matched to a gene: 6. CDR1 is DFQATT and CDR2 is SNEGSKA in the germline V gene (reference sequence).

The chain uses TRBV6-4 and TRBJ2-1; D gene ambiguous. There are 13 residues in the CDR3. The germline V gene has CDR1 MRHNA and CDR2 SNTAGT. V was pared by 4 bases and J by 6 bases, with 10 bases between. The CDR3 region has the DNA TGTGCCAGCAGTGTTAGGGCAGGCAATGAGCAGTTCTTC. Translated, it gives CASSVRAGNEQFF.

The chain has TRBV30 and TRBJ2-7; D is possibly TRBD2 (6 bases). Per germline, CDR1 GTSNPN and CDR2 SVGIG (reference sequence). The CDR3 covers 17 residues. With 0 bases removed from V and 2 bases from J, the gap between germline ends came to 20 bases. Here the CDR3 reads CAWSVSRMRGKPYEQYF. In nucleotides, the CDR3 is TGTGCCTGGAGTGTCTCCCGTATGCGCGGGAAGCCCTACGAGCAGTACTTC.

This clonotype was observed many times. J is TRBJ1-1 and V is TRBV7-6; 8 positions agree with TRBD1. Unmatched junction bases numbered 5, after V lost 5 bases and J lost 3 bases. There are 14 residues in the CDR3. Germline CDR1 and CDR2: SGHVS and FNYEAQ. CDR3 DNA: TGTGCCAGCAGCCCCTGGACAGGGTACACTGAAGCTTTCTTT. It translates to CASSPWTGYTEAFF.

This clonotype was picked up many times. V usage is TRBV20-1 and J usage is TRBJ1-1; D is unclear. This CDR3 comprises 13 residues. Germline loops: CDR1 DFQATT, CDR2 SNEGSKA (reference sequence). Trimming cost V 3 bases and J 0 bases, with 8 bases left between them. CDR3 bases: TGCAGTGCTAGTGGACGGATGAACACTGAAGCTTTCTTT. Encoded protein: CSASGRMNTEAFF.

This clonotype is a singleton in its sample. CDR3 in amino acids: CASSLGQFFTDTQYF. CDR3 nucleotide sequence: TGCGCCAGCAGCTTGGGACAGTTTTTCACAGATACGCAGTATTTT. The V call is TRBV5-1, the J call TRBJ2-3; D is possibly TRBD1 (5 bases). The CDR3 is 15 residues long. Trimming removed 0 bases at V and 2 bases at J, with 10 bases between. CDR1 is SGHRS and CDR2 is YFSETQ in the germline V gene.

This clonotype occurred a few times. DNA for the CDR3: TGTGCCAGCAGATTCTCCGGGGGGGGGGGCGATCAGTATTTT. Translating gives CASRFSGGGGDQYF. This rearrangement joins TRBV28 to TRBJ2-3; 8 nucleotides agree with TRBD2. The CDR3 runs 14 residues. Unmatched junction bases numbered 14, after V lost 6 bases and J lost 12 bases. CDR1 is MDHEN, CDR2 SYDVKM, per germline.

This clonotype was seen at least ten times. The V gene is TRBV24-1, the J gene TRBJ2-1; possibly TRBD1 or TRBD2 for D (5 bases each). CDR1 is KGHDR and CDR2 is SFDVKD in the germline V gene. Deletions cut 7 bases from V and 4 bases from J, with 13 bases between. The CDR3 has 14 amino acids. CDR3 sequence reads: CATRGDGPYNEQFF. The CDR3, as DNA: TGTGCCACCAGGGGGGACGGGCCATACAATGAGCAGTTCTTC.

This clonotype was counted ten times or more. This chain joins TRBV2 and TRBJ2-1; D not certain. V was cut by 4 bases and J by 6 bases, with 4 bases left in between. Germline lookup yields CDR1 SNHLY and CDR2 FYNNEI. CDR3 length: 11 residues. The CDR3, as DNA: TGTGCCAGCAGTGTATTCAATGAGCAGTTCTTC. This sequence encodes CASSVFNEQFF.

The chain joins TRBV7-9 to TRBJ2-5; 9 bases are a match to TRBD2. Losses at the gene ends were 6 bases for V and 5 bases for J; bases not matched to a gene: 7. CDR1 and CDR2 (germline): SEHNR, FQNEAQ (reference sequence). The CDR3 is made up of 14 amino acids. DNA for the CDR3: TGTGCCAGCAGGCGGACTAGCGACGAGGAGACCCAGTACTTC. Its translation: CASRRTSDEETQYF.

V and J are TRBV9 and TRBJ2-1; 12 bases are shared with TRBD2. The CDR3 length is 15 residues. The V gene's germline CDR1 is SGDLS and CDR2 YYNGEE. V lost 3 bases and J lost 8; bases outside the gene matches: 6. The CDR3 protein is CASSGRTSGNYEQFF. CDR3 coding DNA: TGTGCCAGCAGCGGGCGGACTAGCGGGAACTATGAGCAGTTCTTC.